One and the same sample provided the 17 T cell receptor beta chains below, sequenced in a study of metastatic and nonmetastatic thyroid tumors. Treatment of any kind had been given to no patient before thyroid surgery. MiXCR was used by TCRdb to re-call the PCR reads. The table lists 50,000 to 70,000 clones, just over 4% of them singletons. The sequenced sample was blood. The receptors were gathered from a female donor with papillary thyroid cancer or a benign thyroid nodule (not recorded which). Some clones in this sample may be carry-over from other donors' samples.

In this sample, this clone turned up many times. V and J are TRBV15 and TRBJ2-5, with 7 bases that match TRBD1. This CDR3 has 13 residues. Germline V gene data show CDR1 as LNHNV and CDR2 as YYDKDF (reference sequence). V trimming: 7 bases; J trimming: 3 bases; junction bases outside the gene matches: 5. The DNA for the CDR3 is TGTGCCACCAAGAGGGGGCCAAAAGAGACCCAGTACTTC. The encoded protein is CATKRGPKETQYF.

This clone occurred a few times. This chain joins TRBV11-3 and TRBJ2-7, with 10 bases fitting TRBD2. Germline CDR1 SGHNT, CDR2 YENEEA. The CDR3 is 15 amino acids. V lost 5 bases, J lost 6 bases, and 10 bases stayed unmatched. The CDR3 DNA reads as TGTGCCAGCAGCCCACCAGCGGGAGGGTTTCGCGAGCAGTACTTC. Encoded protein: CASSPPAGGFREQYF. Combining the CDR3 with reference TRBV11-3 and TRBJ2-7 gives the whole variable domain EAGVVQSPRYKIIEKKQPVAFWCNPISGHNTLYWYLQNLGQGPELLIRYENEEAVDDSQLPKDRFSAERLKGVDSTLKIQPAELGDSAVYLCASSPPAGGFREQYFGPGTRLTVT.

In the case of this clone: This may be a read error: a much more frequent sequence differs by one nucleotide. J is TRBJ2-5 and V is TRBV20-1, with D maybe TRBD1 (6 bases). Germline CDR1 is DFQATT and CDR2 is SNEGSKA (reference sequence). This CDR3 has 14 amino acids. Between the trimmed V and J ends, which lost 4 bases and 2 bases, there was a span of 14 bases. CDR3 protein: CSATPWTVQETQYF. CDR3 DNA: TGCAGTGCTACTCCCTGGACAGTACAAGAGACCCAGTACTTC.

This clone was counted many times. The chain joins TRBV24-1 to TRBJ2-7; no clear D. The V gene lost 0 bases and the J gene lost 3 bases, with 8 bases spanning the gap. This CDR3 is 14 amino acids long. Germline assignment: CDR1 KGHDR and CDR2 SFDVKD. CDR3 sequence: CATSDLDFNYEQYF. Written as DNA, the CDR3 is TGTGCCACCAGTGATTTGGACTTCAACTACGAGCAGTACTTC.

The rearrangement uses TRBV9 and TRBJ2-2; D is perhaps TRBD1 or TRBD2 (5 bases each). The germline CDR1 and CDR2 sequences are SGDLS and YYNGEE. The length of the CDR3 is 16 residues. Trimming cost V 6 bases and J 1 base, with 16 bases left between them. CDR3 coding DNA: TGTGCCAGCACCTGGGGGAATGGAGGGAACACCGGGGAGCTGTTTTTT. It encodes CASTWGNGGNTGELFF.

The sample holds many counts of this clone. The rearrangement links TRBV5-5 to TRBJ2-7; either TRBD1 or TRBD2 may fit D (5 bases each). CDR1 and CDR2 (germline): SGHKS, YYEKEE (reference sequence). V lost 4 bases to trimming and J lost 7 bases, with 18 bases between them. The CDR3 is 14 residues long. In DNA form, the CDR3 reads TGTGCCAGCAGCCCTGACCGGGGCTGGTGGGAGCAGTACTTC. Translated, it gives CASSPDRGWWEQYF.

This clone occurred many times. V usage is TRBV5-1 and J usage is TRBJ2-1; D tentatively reads TRBD1 or TRBD2 (5 bases each). CDR1 and CDR2 from the germline V gene are SGHRS and YFSETQ. This CDR3 region has 15 residues. V was shortened by 3 bases and J by 4 bases, with 14 bases between the two germline ends. The CDR3: CASSSGDGTYNEQFF. DNA of the CDR3: TGCGCCAGCAGCTCTGGGGACGGAACTTACAATGAGCAGTTCTTC.

This clone was detected many times. The genes are TRBV9 and TRBJ2-2; D gene uncertain. V lost 0 bases and J lost 1, with 10 bases in between. The V gene's germline CDR1 is SGDLS and CDR2 YYNGEE. CDR3 size: 16 residues. The DNA for the CDR3 is TGTGCCAGCAGCGTAGTTTCTGCAGGGAACACCGGGGAGCTGTTTTTT. Its protein is CASSVVSAGNTGELFF.

The chain uses TRBV11-2 and TRBJ2-1; tentatively, D is TRBD2 (5 bases). Trimming stripped 0 bases from V and 4 bases from J, with 13 bases between. The V gene's germline CDR1 is SGHAT and CDR2 FQNNGV. The CDR3 length is 16 residues. CDR3 DNA: TGTGCCAGCAGCTTAGAGTGGGAGATACCTTACAATGAGCAGTTCTTC. Its protein product is CASSLEWEIPYNEQFF.

With respect to this clone: A read error may account for a junction end that differs from germline. This sequence joins TRBV3-1 and TRBJ2-2, with D unresolved. The CDR3 contains 14 residues. In germline, CDR1 is LGHDT, CDR2 YNNKEL (reference sequence). CDR3 region: CASSRRANTWELFF. For the CDR3, the DNA is TGTGCCAGCAGCCGACGGGCCAACACCTGGGAGCTGTTTTTT.

The sample holds many counts of this clone. The V and J genes are TRBV5-1 and TRBJ1-1; 11 positions match TRBD1. The CDR3 runs 15 residues. The germline CDR1 and CDR2 sequences are SGHRS and YFSETQ. Trimming cost V 2 bases and J 1 base; bases outside gene matches: 1. CDR3 DNA: TGCGCCAGCAGCTTCGGGACAGGGGGGAACACTGAAGCTTTCTTT. Its translation is CASSFGTGGNTEAFF.

At least ten counts were recorded for this clone. The gene calls are TRBV2 and TRBJ2-1; no clear D gene. Germline lookup yields CDR1 SNHLY and CDR2 FYNNEI. Trimming left V 6 bases short and J 11 bases short, with 11 bases between. The CDR3 is 11 residues long. The CDR3 spells CASRDFSQQFF. CDR3 nucleotide sequence: TGTGCCAGCAGGGATTTCTCACAGCAGTTCTTC. Supplemented by reference TRBV2 and TRBJ2-1, the full variable domain reads EPEVTQTPSHQVTQMGQEVILRCVPISNHLYFYWYRQILGQKVEFLVSFYNNEISEKSEIFDDQFSVERPDGSNFTLKIRSTKLEDSAMYFCASRDFSQQFFGPGTRLTVL.

In this sample, this clone turned up many times. The chain couples TRBV20-1 to TRBJ1-1; TRBD1 matches 8 bases. CDR1 DFQATT and CDR2 SNEGSKA come from the germline V gene (reference sequence). V lost 3 bases, J lost 0 bases, and 6 bases stayed unmatched. This CDR3 comprises 15 residues. CDR3 coding DNA: TGCAGTGCTAGGGGTGACAGGGGCATGAACACTGAAGCTTTCTTT. Translating it yields CSARGDRGMNTEAFF.

In its sample, this clone was seen many times. The chain is built from TRBV29-1 and TRBJ2-3; the match to TRBD1 covers 10 bases. Germline CDR1 reads SQVTM; CDR2 reads ANQGSEA. V lost 8 bases to trimming and J lost 2 bases; unmatched junction nucleotides: 10. The CDR3 sequence is 15 residues long. CDR3 loop: CSLTGTGEYTDTQYF. CDR3 DNA sequence: TGCAGCTTAACCGGGACAGGGGAATACACAGATACGCAGTATTTT.

This clone was detected ten times or more. V is TRBV14 and J is TRBJ2-1; 14 nucleotides align to TRBD2. This CDR3 contains 17 residues. With V trimmed by 4 bases and J by 4 bases, 6 bases remained unmatched. CDR1 is SGHDN, CDR2 FVKESK, per germline. This CDR3 reads CASSRRLAGGPYNEQFF. Written as DNA, the CDR3 is TGTGCCAGCAGCCGTCGACTAGCGGGAGGGCCTTACAATGAGCAGTTCTTC.

This clone occurred many times. The CDR3 DNA reads as TGTGCCACCAGTACAATCGGTCAGGGAGGGTACAATGAGCAGTTCTTC. This encodes CATSTIGQGGYNEQFF. The chain employs TRBV24-1 and TRBJ2-1, with 7 positions matching TRBD2. The CDR3 is made up of 16 amino acids. Germline V lookup: CDR1 KGHDR, CDR2 SFDVKD. V lost 6 bases, J lost 4 bases, and 11 bases stayed unmatched.

In regard to this clone: Likely a read error: the CDR3 ends without its conserved phenylalanine or tryptophan. V is TRBV7-6 and J is TRBJ2-3; 7 bases map to TRBD2. This CDR3 region has 19 residues. The J segment lost 1 base and the V segment lost 5 bases, leaving 18 bases of the junction unmatched. Germline CDR1 is SGHVS and CDR2 is FNYEAQ. The CDR3, as DNA: TGTGCCAGCAGCCGGTTAGGGAATACGGGACGGGAGGGCACAGATACGCAGTATATT. Amino acid sequence: CASSRLGNTGREGTDTQYI.